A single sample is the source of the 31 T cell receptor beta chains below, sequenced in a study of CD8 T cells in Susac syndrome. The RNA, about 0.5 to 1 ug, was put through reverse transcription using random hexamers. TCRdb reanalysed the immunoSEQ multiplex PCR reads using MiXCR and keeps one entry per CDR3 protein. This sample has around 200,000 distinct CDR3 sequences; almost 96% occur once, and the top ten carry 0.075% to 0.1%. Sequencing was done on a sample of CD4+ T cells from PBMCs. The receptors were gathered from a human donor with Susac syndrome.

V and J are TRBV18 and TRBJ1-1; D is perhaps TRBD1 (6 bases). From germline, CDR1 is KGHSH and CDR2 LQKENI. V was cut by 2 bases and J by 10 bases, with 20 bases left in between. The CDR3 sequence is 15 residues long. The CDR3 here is CASSPAVAGAPGAFF. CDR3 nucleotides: TGTGCCAGCTCACCAGCTGTGGCAGGGGCTCCCGGAGCTTTCTTT.

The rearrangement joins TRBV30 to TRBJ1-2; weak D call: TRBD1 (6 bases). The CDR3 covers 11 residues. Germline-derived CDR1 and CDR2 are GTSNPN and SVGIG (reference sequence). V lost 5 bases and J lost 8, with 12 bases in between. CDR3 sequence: CAWLEGGGYTF. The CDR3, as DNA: TGTGCCTGGCTGGAGGGGGGCGGCTACACCTTC.

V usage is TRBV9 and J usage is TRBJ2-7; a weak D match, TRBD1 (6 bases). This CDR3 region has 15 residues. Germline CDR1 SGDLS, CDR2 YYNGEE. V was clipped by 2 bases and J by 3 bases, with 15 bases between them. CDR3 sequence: CASSVQGIEDYEQYF. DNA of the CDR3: TGTGCCAGCAGCGTGCAGGGGATTGAGGACTACGAGCAGTACTTC.

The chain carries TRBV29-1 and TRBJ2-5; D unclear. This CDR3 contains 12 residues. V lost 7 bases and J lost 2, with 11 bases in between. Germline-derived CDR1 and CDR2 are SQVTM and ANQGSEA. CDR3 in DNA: TGCAGCGCCCGACACTTTCAAGAGACCCAGTACTTC. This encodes CSARHFQETQYF.

This CDR3 reads CSASGYGRAGELFF. The CDR3 DNA reads as TGCAGTGCTAGCGGGTACGGGCGTGCCGGGGAGCTGTTTTTT. The chain links TRBV20-1 to TRBJ2-2; D unclear. Germline V gene lookup returns CDR1 DFQATT and CDR2 SNEGSKA (reference sequence). The CDR3 extends over 14 amino acids. Trimming took 3 bases from V and 6 from J, leaving 14 bases between them.

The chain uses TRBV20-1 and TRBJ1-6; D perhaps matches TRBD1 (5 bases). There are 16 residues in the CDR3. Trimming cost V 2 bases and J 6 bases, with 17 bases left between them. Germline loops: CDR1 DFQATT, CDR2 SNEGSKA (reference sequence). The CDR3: CSARTSGTNLNSPLHF. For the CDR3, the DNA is TGCAGTGCTAGAACGTCCGGGACCAACCTTAATTCACCCCTCCACTTT.

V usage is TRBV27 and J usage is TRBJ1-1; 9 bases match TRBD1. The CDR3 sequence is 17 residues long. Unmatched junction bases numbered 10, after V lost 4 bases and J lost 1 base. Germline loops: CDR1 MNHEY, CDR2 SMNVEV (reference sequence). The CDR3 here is CASSSIRTGAGNTEAFF. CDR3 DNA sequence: TGTGCCAGCAGTTCCATAAGGACAGGGGCAGGGAACACTGAAGCTTTCTTT.

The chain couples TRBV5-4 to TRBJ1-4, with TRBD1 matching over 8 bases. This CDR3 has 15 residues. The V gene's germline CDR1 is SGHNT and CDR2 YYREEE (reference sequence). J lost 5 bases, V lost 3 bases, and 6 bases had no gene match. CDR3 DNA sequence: TGTGCCAGCAGCTACATCTCAGGGGGCAATGAAAAACTGTTTTTT. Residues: CASSYISGGNEKLFF.

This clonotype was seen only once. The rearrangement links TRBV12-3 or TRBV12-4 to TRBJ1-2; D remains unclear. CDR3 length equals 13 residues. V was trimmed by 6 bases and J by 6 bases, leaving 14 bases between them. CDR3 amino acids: CASRGMAVDGYTF. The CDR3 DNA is TGTGCCAGCAGGGGGATGGCGGTGGATGGCTACACCTTC.

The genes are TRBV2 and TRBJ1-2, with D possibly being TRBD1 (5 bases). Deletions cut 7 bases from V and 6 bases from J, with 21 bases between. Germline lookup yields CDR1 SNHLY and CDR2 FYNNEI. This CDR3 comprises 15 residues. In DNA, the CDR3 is TGTGCCAGCAATTTTGCCCTGGGAGGGGATGATGGCTACACCTTC. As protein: CASNFALGGDDGYTF. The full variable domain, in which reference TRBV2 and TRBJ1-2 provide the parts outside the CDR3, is EPEVTQTPSHQVTQMGQEVILRCVPISNHLYFYWYRQILGQKVEFLVSFYNNEISEKSEIFDDQFSVERPDGSNFTLKIRSTKLEDSAMYFCASNFALGGDDGYTFGSGTRLTVV.

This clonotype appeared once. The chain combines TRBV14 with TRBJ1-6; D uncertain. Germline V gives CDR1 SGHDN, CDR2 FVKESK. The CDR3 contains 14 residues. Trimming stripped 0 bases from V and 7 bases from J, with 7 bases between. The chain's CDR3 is CASSQEAINSPLHF. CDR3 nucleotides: TGTGCCAGCAGCCAAGAGGCCATAAATTCACCCCTCCACTTT.

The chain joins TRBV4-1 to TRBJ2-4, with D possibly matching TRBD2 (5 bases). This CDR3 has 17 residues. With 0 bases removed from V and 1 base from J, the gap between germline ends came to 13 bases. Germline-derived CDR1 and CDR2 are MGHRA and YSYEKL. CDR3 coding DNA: TGCGCCAGCAGCCAAGATCCGACTACAACGGCCAAAAACATTCAGTACTTC. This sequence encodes CASSQDPTTTAKNIQYF.

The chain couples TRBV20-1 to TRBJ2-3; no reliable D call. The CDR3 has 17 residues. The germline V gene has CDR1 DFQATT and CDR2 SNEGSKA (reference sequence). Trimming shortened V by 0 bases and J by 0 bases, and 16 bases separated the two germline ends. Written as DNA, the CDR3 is TGCAGTGCTAGAGATTCTTTGACCGGCACTAGCACAGATACGCAGTATTTT. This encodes CSARDSLTGTSTDTQYF.

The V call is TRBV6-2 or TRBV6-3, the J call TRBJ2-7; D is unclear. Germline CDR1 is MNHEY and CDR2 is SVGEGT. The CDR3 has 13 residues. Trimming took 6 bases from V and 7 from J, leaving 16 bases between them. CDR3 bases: TGTGCCAGCAGGCCGACCACCCCTAGGGAGCAGTACTTC. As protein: CASRPTTPREQYF.

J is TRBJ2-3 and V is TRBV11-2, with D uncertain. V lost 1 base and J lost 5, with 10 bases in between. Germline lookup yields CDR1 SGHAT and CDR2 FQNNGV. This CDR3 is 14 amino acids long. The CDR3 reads CASSLGPLGDTQYF. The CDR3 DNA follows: TGTGCCAGCAGCTTAGGCCCCCTGGGAGATACGCAGTATTTT.

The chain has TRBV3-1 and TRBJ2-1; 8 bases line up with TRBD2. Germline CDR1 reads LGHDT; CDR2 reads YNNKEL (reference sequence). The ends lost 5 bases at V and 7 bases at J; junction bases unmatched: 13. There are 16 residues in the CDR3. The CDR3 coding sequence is TGTGCCAGCAGCACACACGGGGGGGCATTCATTAATGAGCAGTTCTTC. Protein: CASSTHGGAFINEQFF.

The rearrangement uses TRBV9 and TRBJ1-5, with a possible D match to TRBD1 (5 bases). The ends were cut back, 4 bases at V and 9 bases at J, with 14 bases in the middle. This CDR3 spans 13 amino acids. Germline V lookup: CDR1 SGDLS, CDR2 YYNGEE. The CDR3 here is CASSSTGGGPQHF. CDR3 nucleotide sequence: TGTGCCAGCAGCTCAACCGGCGGGGGGCCCCAGCATTTT.

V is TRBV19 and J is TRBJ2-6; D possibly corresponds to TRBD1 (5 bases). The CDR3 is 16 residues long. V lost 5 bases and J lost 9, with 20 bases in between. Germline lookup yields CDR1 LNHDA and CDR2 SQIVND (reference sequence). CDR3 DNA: TGTGCCAGTAGTCAAAAACCGGACACCGCGAGCAACGTCCTGACTTTC. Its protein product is CASSQKPDTASNVLTF.

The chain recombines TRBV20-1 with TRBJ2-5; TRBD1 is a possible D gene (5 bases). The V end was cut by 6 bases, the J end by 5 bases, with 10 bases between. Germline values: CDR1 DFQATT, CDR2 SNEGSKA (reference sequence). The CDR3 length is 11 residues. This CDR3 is CSASKGETQYF. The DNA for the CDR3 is TGCAGTGCCTCAAAGGGGGAGACCCAGTACTTC.

The CDR3 loop is CASRQAGRTDTQYF. The CDR3, as DNA: TGTGCCAGTAGGCAAGCGGGGAGGACAGATACGCAGTATTTT. The V and J genes are TRBV19 and TRBJ2-3; TRBD2 matches at 7 bases. CDR1 LNHDA and CDR2 SQIVND come from the germline V gene (reference sequence). The V and J ends lost 6 bases and 3 bases, in that order; junction bases with no gene match: 6. The CDR3 extends over 14 amino acids.

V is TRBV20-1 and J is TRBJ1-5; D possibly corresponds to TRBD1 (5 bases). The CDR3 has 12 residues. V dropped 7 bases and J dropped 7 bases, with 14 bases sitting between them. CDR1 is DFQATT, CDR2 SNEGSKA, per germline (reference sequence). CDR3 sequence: CSVGTAAQPQHF. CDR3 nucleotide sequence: TGCAGTGTCGGGACTGCTGCCCAGCCCCAGCATTTT.

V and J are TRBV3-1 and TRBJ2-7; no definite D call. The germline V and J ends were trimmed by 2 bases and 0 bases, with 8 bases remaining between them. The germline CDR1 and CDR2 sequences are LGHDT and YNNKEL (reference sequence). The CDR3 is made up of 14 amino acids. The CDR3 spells CASSQLPSSYEQYF. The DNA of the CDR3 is TGTGCCAGCAGCCAACTACCGAGCTCCTACGAGCAGTACTTC.

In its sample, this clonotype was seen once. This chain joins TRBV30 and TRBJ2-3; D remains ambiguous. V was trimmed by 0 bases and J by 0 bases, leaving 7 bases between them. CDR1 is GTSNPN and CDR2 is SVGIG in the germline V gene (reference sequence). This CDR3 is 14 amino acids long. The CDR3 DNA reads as TGTGCCTGGAGTGTCGGGTCTAGCACAGATACGCAGTATTTT. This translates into CAWSVGSSTDTQYF.

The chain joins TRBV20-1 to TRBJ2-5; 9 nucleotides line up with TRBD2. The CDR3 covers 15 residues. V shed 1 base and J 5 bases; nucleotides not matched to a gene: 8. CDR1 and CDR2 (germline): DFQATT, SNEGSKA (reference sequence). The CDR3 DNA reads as TGCAGTGCTAGAGGAAAGCGGGGGGTTGAGGAGACCCAGTACTTC. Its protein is CSARGKRGVEETQYF.

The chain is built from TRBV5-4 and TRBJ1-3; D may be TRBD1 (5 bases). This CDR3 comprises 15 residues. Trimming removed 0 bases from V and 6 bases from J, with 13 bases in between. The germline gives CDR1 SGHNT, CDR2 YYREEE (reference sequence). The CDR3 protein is CASSLGPGWENTIYF. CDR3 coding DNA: TGTGCCAGCAGCTTGGGACCAGGGTGGGAAAACACCATATATTTT.

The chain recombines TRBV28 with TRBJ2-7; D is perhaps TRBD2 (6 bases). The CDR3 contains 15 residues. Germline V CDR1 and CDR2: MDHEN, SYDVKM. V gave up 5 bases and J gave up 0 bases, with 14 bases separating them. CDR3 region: CASSGGAKSSYEQYF. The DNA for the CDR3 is TGTGCCAGCAGTGGCGGGGCCAAATCCTCCTACGAGCAGTACTTC.

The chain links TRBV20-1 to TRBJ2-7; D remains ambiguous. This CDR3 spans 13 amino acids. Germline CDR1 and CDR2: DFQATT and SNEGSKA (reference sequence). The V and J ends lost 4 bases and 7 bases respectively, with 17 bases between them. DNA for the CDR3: TGCAGTGCTACCGAACCCCCAAGACCTGAGCAGTACTTC. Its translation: CSATEPPRPEQYF.

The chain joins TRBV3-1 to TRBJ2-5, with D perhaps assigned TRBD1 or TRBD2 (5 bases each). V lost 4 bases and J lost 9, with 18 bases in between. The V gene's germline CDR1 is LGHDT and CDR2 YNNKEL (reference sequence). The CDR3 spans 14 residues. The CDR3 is CASSRVRDPRAQYF. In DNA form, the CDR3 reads TGTGCCAGCAGCCGCGTCCGGGACCCCCGAGCCCAGTACTTC.

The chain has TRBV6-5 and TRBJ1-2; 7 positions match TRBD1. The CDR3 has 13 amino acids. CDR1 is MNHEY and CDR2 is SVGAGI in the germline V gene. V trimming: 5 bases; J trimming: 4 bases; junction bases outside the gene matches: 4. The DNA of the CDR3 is TGTGCCAGCAGTGCGGGACAGATCTATGGCTACACCTTC. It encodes CASSAGQIYGYTF.

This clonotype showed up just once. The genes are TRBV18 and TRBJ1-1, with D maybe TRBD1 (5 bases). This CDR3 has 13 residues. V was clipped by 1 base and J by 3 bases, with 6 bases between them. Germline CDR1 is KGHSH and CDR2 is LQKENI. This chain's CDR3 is CASSPQGDTEAFF. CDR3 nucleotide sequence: TGTGCCAGCTCACCACAAGGGGACACTGAAGCTTTCTTT.

The CDR3 DNA follows: TGCAGTGCTAGGGGTCAGTATAGCAATCAGCCCCAGCATTTT. It translates to CSARGQYSNQPQHF. V is TRBV20-1 and J is TRBJ1-5; D remains unclear. Between the trimmed V and J ends, which lost 3 bases and 0 bases, there was a span of 9 bases. The CDR3 runs 14 residues. The germline gives CDR1 DFQATT, CDR2 SNEGSKA (reference sequence).